These T cell receptor beta chains were read from a single sample in a study of T cell responses to AZD1222 COVID-19 vaccine. The assay was immunoSEQ multiplex PCR, and TCRdb's table has in-frame clones only and misses some. Of about 120,000 clones listed, about 89% are singletons. Sequencing used peripheral blood, obtained on day 0 of AZD1222 vaccination. All receptors come from an adult in good health. CDR3s include the opening cysteine and the closing phenylalanine or tryptophan. A D gene is named only where the DNA matches it firmly. Rows give clone size only sometimes, using once, few, many, or a class for an expanded clone.

j_call | v_call | d_call | clone_size | cdr3_nt | cdr3_aa
TRBJ2-3 | TRBV7-9 | TRBD2 | - | TGTGCCAGCAGCTTAGCCGGGACTAGCGGGGGTAGAGATACGCAGTATTTT | CASSLAGTSGGRDTQYF
TRBJ1-4 | TRBV7-9 | - | - | TGTGCCAGCAGCTCGCCTCCACATCATGAAAAACTGTTTTTT | CASSSPPHHEKLFF
TRBJ2-2 | TRBV27 | - | - | TGTGCCAGCAGTTTATTGGGGAACGGGGAGCTGTTTTTT | CASSLLGNGELFF
TRBJ1-5 | TRBV2 | - | once | TGTGCCAGCAGTGAAGCGGGGGTCAGACATATTCAGCCCCAGCATTTT | CASSEAGVRHIQPQHF
TRBJ2-7 | TRBV24-1 | TRBD1 | few | TGTGCCACCAGTGACGCAAGACAGGGGGGTTACGAGCAGTACTTC | CATSDARQGGYEQYF
TRBJ2-2 | TRBV5-1 | TRBD2 | - | TGCGCCAGCAGCTCCCCGGGACTAGCGGGACACACCGGGGAGCTGTTTTTT | CASSSPGLAGHTGELFF
TRBJ2-1 | TRBV5-4 | TRBD2 | - | TGTGCCAGCAGCCGGGGGGGGGCGACCAATGAGCAGTTCTTC | CASSRGGATNEQFF
TRBJ1-2 | TRBV19 | - | - | TGTGCCACTACCCGGGGGAGTGGCTATGGCTACACCTTC | CATTRGSGYGYTF
TRBJ2-7 | TRBV28 | - | - | TGTGCCAGCAGTTCTCGACTGTCCGAGCAGTACTTC | CASSSRLSEQYF
TRBJ1-3 | TRBV5-4 | - | few | TGTGCCAGCAGCTCCATGGCAGGGGCTGGAAACACCATATATTTT | CASSSMAGAGNTIYF
TRBJ1-5 | TRBV6-5 | - | once | TGTGCCAGCAGTAGGGGGGTACAGTTCAATCAGCCCCAGCATTTT | CASSRGVQFNQPQHF
TRBJ2-7 | TRBV7-8 | TRBD2 | - | TGTGCCAGCAGCCCACAGCGGGGGGGCCCCCACGAGCAGTACTTC | CASSPQRGGPHEQYF
TRBJ2-7 | TRBV29-1 | - | - | TGCAGCGCTGTCGTCGGGGGGCCTCCCTTCGGCGAGCAGTACTTC | CSAVVGGPPFGEQYF
TRBJ2-7 | TRBV20-1 | - | - | TGCAGTGCTAGAGGACGGGGGTTTCAGTACTTC | CSARGRGFQYF